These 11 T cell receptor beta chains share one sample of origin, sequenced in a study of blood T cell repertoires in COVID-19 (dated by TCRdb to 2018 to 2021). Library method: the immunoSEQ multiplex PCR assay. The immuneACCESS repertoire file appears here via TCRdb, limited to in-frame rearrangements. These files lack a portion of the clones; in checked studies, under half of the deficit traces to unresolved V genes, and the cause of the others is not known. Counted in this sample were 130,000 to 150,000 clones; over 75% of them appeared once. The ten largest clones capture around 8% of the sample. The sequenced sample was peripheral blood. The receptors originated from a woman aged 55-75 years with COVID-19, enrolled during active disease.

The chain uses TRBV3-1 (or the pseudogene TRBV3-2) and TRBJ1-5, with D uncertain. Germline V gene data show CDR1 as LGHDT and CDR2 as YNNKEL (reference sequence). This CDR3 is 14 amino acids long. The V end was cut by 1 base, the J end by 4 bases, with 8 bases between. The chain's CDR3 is CASSQGGRNQPQHF. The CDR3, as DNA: TGTGCCAGCAGCCAAGGAGGGAGAAATCAGCCCCAGCATTTT.

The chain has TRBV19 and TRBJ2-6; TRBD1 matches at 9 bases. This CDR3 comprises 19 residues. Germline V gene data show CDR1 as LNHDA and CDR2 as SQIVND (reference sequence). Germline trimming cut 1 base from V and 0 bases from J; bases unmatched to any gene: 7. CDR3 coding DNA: TGTGCCAGTAGTATAGTAGGGGGACAGGGAAGCTCTGGGGCCAACGTCCTGACTTTC. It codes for CASSIVGGQGSSGANVLTF. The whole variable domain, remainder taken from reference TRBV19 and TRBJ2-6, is DGGITQSPKYLFRKEGQNVTLSCEQNLNHDAMYWYRQDPGQGLRLIYYSQIVNDFQKGDIAEGYSVSREKKESFPLTVTSAQKNPTAFYLCASSIVGGQGSSGANVLTFGAGSRLTVL.

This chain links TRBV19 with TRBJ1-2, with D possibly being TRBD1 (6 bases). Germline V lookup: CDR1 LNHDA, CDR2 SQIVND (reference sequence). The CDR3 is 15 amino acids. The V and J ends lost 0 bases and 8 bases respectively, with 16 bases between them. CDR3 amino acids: CASSIDIPSRGGYTF. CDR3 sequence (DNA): TGTGCCAGTAGTATAGATATTCCCTCCAGGGGAGGCTACACCTTC.

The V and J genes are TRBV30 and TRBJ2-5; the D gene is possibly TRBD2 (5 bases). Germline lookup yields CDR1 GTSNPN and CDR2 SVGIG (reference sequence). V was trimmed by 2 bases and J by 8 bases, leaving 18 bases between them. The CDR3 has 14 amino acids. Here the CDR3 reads CAWSYGRTGGTQYF. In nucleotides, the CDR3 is TGTGCCTGGAGTTATGGGAGAACCGGTGGTACCCAGTACTTC.

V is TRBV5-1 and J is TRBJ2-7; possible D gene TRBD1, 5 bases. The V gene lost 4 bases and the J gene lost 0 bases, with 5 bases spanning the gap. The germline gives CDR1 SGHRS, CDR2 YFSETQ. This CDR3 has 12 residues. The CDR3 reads CASSTGSYEQYF. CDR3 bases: TGCGCCAGCAGCACAGGCTCCTACGAGCAGTACTTC.

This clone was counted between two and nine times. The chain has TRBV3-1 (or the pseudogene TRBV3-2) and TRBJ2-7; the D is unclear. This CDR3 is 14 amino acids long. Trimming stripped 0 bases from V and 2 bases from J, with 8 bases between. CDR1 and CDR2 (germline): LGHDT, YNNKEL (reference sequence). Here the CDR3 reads CASSQEVVPYEQYF. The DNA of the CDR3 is TGTGCCAGCAGCCAAGAAGTAGTCCCCTACGAGCAGTACTTC.

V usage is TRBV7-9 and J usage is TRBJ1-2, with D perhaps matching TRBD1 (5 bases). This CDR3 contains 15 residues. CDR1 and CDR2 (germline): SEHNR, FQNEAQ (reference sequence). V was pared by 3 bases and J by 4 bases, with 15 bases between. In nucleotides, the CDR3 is TGTGCCAGCAGCTTGGGCCGACAGTCCCTCTATGGCTACACCTTC. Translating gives CASSLGRQSLYGYTF.

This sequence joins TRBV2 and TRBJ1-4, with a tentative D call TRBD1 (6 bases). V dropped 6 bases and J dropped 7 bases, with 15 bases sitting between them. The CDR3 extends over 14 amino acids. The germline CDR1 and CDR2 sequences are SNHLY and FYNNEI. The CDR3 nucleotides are TGTGCCAGCAGGATAAGGGAAGGGGGTGAAAAACTGTTTTTT. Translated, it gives CASRIREGGEKLFF.

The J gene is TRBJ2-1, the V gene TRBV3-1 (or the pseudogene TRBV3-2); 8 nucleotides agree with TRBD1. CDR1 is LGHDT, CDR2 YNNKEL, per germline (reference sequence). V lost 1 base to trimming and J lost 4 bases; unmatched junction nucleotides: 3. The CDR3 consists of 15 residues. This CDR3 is CASSQAGGRYNEQFF. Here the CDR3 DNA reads TGTGCCAGCAGCCAAGCAGGGGGCAGATACAATGAGCAGTTCTTC.

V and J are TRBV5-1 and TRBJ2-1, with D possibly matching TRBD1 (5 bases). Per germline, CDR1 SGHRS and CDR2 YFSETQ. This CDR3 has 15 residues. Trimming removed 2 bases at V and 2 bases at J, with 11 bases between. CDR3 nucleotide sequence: TGCGCCAGCAGCTTAGGGGCCAGCGCCTACAATGAGCAGTTCTTC. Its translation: CASSLGASAYNEQFF.

CDR3 bases: TGCAGCGTTGATAAACAGGCAAACTATGGCTACACCTTC. Its translation is CSVDKQANYGYTF. The rearrangement links TRBV29-1 to TRBJ1-2, with D maybe TRBD1 (5 bases). V dropped 3 bases and J dropped 2 bases, with 10 bases sitting between them. This CDR3 region has 13 residues. Germline-derived CDR1 and CDR2 are SQVTM and ANQGSEA.